This TCR beta chain was sequenced for a study of shared clonotypes between healthy human individuals. Findings and caveats of the study: Limitation of the genetic and exposure-history diversity represented came from the few donors. Sorted-subset sequencing was shown by rarefaction to be incomplete despite large depth.

Remarks on this clone: Antigen unknown.

Positively selected for CCR7, the CD45RO-negative cells used as naive CD8 cells excluded terminally differentiated effector memory CD45RA+ cells. Researchers divided each subset's genomic DNA evenly across several immunoSEQ plates. Original processing methods: Owing to the provision of junction-only sequences devoid of quality scores by immunoSEQ, filtering differed. This table comes from immunoSEQ multiplex PCR, and its TCRdb copy is limited to in-frame clones, with some not included. V and J calls and clone size follow that table, whereas D and trimming were derived from the DNA. The table shows some 2,100,000 clones, with about 92% occurring only once. The germline V gene encodes CDR1 MDHEN and CDR2 SYDVKM. Trimming shortened V by 8 bases and J by 1 base, and 15 bases separated the two germline ends. The length of the CDR3 is 15 residues.

Sequenced: naive CD8+ T cells from PBMCs. V usage is TRBV28 and J usage is TRBJ1-5; no reliable D call. This TCR came from a man between 18 and 35 years old in good health. Some clones in this sample may be carry-over from other donors' samples. The CDR3 DNA reads TGTGCCAGCCTTCTTGAGGGTGACAGCAATCAGCCCCAGCATTTT. Residues: CASLLEGDSNQPQHF. The full variable domain, in which reference TRBV28 and TRBJ1-5 provide the parts outside the CDR3, is DVKVTQSSRYLVKRTGEKVFLECVQDMDHENMFWYRQDPGLGLRLIYFSYDVKMKEKGDIPEGYSVSREKKERFSLILESASTNQTSMYLCASLLEGDSNQPQHFGDGTRLSIL.